The 6 T cell receptor beta chains reported below all come from one sample, sequenced in a study of shared clonotypes between healthy human individuals. Clones were sequenced by immunoSEQ multiplex PCR, and TCRdb holds only the in-frame ones, with some missing. Of about 1.5 million clones in the sample, 95% to 99% were seen once. The sequenced sample was naive CD4+ T cells sorted from blood. As to subset: CD45RA+ positively selected. The receptors were sampled from a man aged 25-40 years in good health.

This chain uses TRBV9 with TRBJ2-1; tentative D call: TRBD2 (5 bases). This CDR3 region has 14 residues. With 3 bases removed from V and 6 bases from J, the gap between germline ends came to 13 bases. CDR1 is SGDLS and CDR2 is YYNGEE in the germline V gene. CDR3 sequence (DNA): TGTGCCAGCAGCGCACGACTATATCGCAATGAGCAGTTCTTC. As protein: CASSARLYRNEQFF. Supplemented by reference TRBV9 and TRBJ2-1, the full variable domain reads DSGVTQTPKHLITATGQRVTLRCSPRSGDLSVYWYQQSLDQGLQFLIQYYNGEERAKGNILERFSAQQFPDLHSELNLSSLELGDSALYFCASSARLYRNEQFFGPGTRLTVL.

V and J are TRBV28 and TRBJ2-7; the D call may be TRBD1 or TRBD2 (5 bases each). CDR3 length equals 14 residues. CDR1 is MDHEN and CDR2 is SYDVKM in the germline V gene. Trimming stripped 1 base from V and 7 bases from J, with 14 bases between. CDR3 region: CASSLLGPRGEQYF. The CDR3 DNA reads as TGTGCCAGCAGTTTATTGGGACCTAGAGGGGAGCAGTACTTC. The whole variable domain, remainder taken from reference TRBV28 and TRBJ2-7, is DVKVTQSSRYLVKRTGEKVFLECVQDMDHENMFWYRQDPGLGLRLIYFSYDVKMKEKGDIPEGYSVSREKKERFSLILESASTNQTSMYLCASSLLGPRGEQYFGPGTRLTVT.

The chain combines TRBV11-2 with TRBJ2-1; the match to TRBD1 covers 8 bases. This CDR3 has 17 amino acids. V trimming: 1 base; J trimming: 1 base; junction bases outside the gene matches: 6. The germline gives CDR1 SGHAT, CDR2 FQNNGV. The CDR3 DNA reads TGTGCCAGCAGCTTAGGCAGGGGGCGAGAATCCTACAATGAGCAGTTCTTC. Encoded protein: CASSLGRGRESYNEQFF.

The rearrangement joins TRBV10-3 to TRBJ1-4; TRBD1 is a possible D gene (5 bases). CDR3 length: 16 residues. The germline V and J ends were trimmed by 0 bases and 8 bases, with 16 bases remaining between them. Germline V gives CDR1 ENHRY, CDR2 SYGVKD. The chain's CDR3 is CAISESRGRQGEKLFF. The CDR3 DNA sequence: TGTGCCATCAGTGAGTCGAGGGGCAGGCAAGGGGAAAAACTGTTTTTT.

This chain connects TRBV6-6 to TRBJ1-2, with 7 positions matching TRBD1. The CDR3 consists of 14 residues. The V gene's germline CDR1 is MNHNY and CDR2 SVGAGI (reference sequence). With 5 bases clipped from V and 2 bases from J, the junction kept 5 bases outside the gene matches. The CDR3 is CASSPPGQNYGYTF. The CDR3 bases are TGTGCCAGCAGTCCCCCGGGACAGAACTATGGCTACACCTTC.

This sequence joins TRBV2 and TRBJ1-1, with a weak D call TRBD1 (5 bases). The CDR3 consists of 14 residues. Germline V gives CDR1 SNHLY, CDR2 FYNNEI. V dropped 4 bases and J dropped 4 bases, with 13 bases sitting between them. This chain's CDR3 is CASSAPGDGTEAFF. CDR3 in DNA: TGTGCCAGCAGTGCCCCGGGGGATGGCACTGAAGCTTTCTTT. Using reference TRBV2 and TRBJ1-1 for the parts outside the CDR3, the full variable domain is EPEVTQTPSHQVTQMGQEVILRCVPISNHLYFYWYRQILGQKVEFLVSFYNNEISEKSEIFDDQFSVERPDGSNFTLKIRSTKLEDSAMYFCASSAPGDGTEAFFGQGTRLTVV.